This passage covers 31 T cell receptor beta chains from one sample sequenced in a study of post-analysis software for immune sequencing data. TCR beta libraries were prepared from cDNA with unique molecular identifiers. Each CDR3 protein is one row after TCRdb ran MiXCR on the PCR reads. Altogether about 150,000 distinct CDR3 sequences are present, approximately 30% being singletons, with the ten largest covering approximately 1.5%. Their antigen targets remain unknown. General study points: Higher frequency in patients than in controls was seen for 5 or 6 TRBV segments, with TRBV5-6, TRBV5-1 and TRBV20-1 among them.

Sequencing used blood. The receptors here all came from a girl under 18 with multiple sclerosis.

The V gene is TRBV6-1, the J gene TRBJ2-1; 7 bases line up with TRBD2. The CDR3 has 13 amino acids. Germline-derived CDR1 and CDR2 are MNHNS and SASEGT. V trimming: 11 bases; J trimming: 3 bases; junction bases outside the gene matches: 7. The DNA for the CDR3 is TGTGCCGGCTCGGGACTACTCTACAATGAGCAGTTCTTC. Its translation is CAGSGLLYNEQFF.

This clonotype was observed at least ten times. J is TRBJ2-3 and V is TRBV5-6; D might be TRBD2 (5 bases). The CDR3 runs 12 residues. Deletions cut 4 bases from V and 5 bases from J, with 8 bases between. The V gene's germline CDR1 is SGHDT and CDR2 YYEEEE. The CDR3 loop is CASSLEGDTQYF. The CDR3 DNA sequence: TGTGCCAGCAGCCTAGAGGGAGATACGCAGTATTTT.

This clonotype was seen only a few times. The CDR3 loop reads CASEPSWGANTEAFF. The CDR3 DNA reads TGTGCCAGTGAACCGTCCTGGGGGGCGAACACTGAAGCTTTCTTT. The J gene is TRBJ1-1, the V gene TRBV28; the D gene is possibly TRBD1 (6 bases). The CDR3 is 15 amino acids. Trimming removed 9 bases from V and 1 base from J, with 18 bases in between. Per the germline V gene, CDR1 is MDHEN and CDR2 is SYDVKM.

This clonotype was counted many times. The J gene is TRBJ1-2, the V gene TRBV5-1, with a possible D match to TRBD1 (5 bases). Trimming stripped 3 bases from V and 2 bases from J, with 11 bases between. This CDR3 region has 14 residues. Germline-derived CDR1 and CDR2 are SGHRS and YFSETQ. DNA of the CDR3: TGCGCCAGCAGCTCCAACCCAGGGAACTATGGCTACACCTTC. Translating gives CASSSNPGNYGYTF. Drawing the rest from reference TRBV5-1 and TRBJ1-2, the complete variable domain is KAGVTQTPRYLIKTRGQQVTLSCSPISGHRSVSWYQQTPGQGLQFLFEYFSETQRNKGNFPGRFSGRQFSNSRSEMNVSTLELGDSALYLCASSSNPGNYGYTFGSGTRLTVV.

The V and J genes are TRBV2 and TRBJ1-1; D might be TRBD1 (5 bases). V dropped 7 bases and J dropped 3 bases, with 9 bases sitting between them. The CDR3 runs to 12 residues. In germline, CDR1 is SNHLY, CDR2 FYNNEI. The CDR3, as DNA: TGTGCCAGCACTCAGGGTGACACTGAAGCTTTCTTT. Translated: CASTQGDTEAFF.

This clonotype was counted many times. The chain has TRBV21-1 and TRBJ1-5. TRBV21-1 constitutes a pseudogene. The CDR3 spans 12 residues. CDR3 nucleotide sequence: TGTGCCAGCAGCTTTAGATGTCAGCCCCAGCATTTT. This gives the protein CASSFRCQPQHF.

The chain uses TRBV29-1 and TRBJ2-5, with 11 bases aligning to TRBD2. J was trimmed by 2 bases and V by 6 bases; bases with no gene match: 11. Germline CDR1 SQVTM, CDR2 ANQGSEA. The CDR3 length is 16 residues. The CDR3 loop reads CSVGVAGGRGQETQYF. CDR3 nucleotides: TGCAGCGTGGGAGTAGCGGGAGGGAGGGGTCAAGAGACCCAGTACTTC. Combining the CDR3 with reference TRBV29-1 and TRBJ2-5 gives the whole variable domain SAVISQKPSRDICQRGTSLTIQCQVDSQVTMMFWYRQQPGQSLTLIATANQGSEATYESGFVIDKFPISRPNLTFSTLTVSNMSPEDSSIYLCSVGVAGGRGQETQYFGPGTRLLVL.

The chain is built from TRBV20-1 and TRBJ2-7; 9 nucleotides line up with TRBD1. The ends lost 5 bases at V and 4 bases at J; junction bases unmatched: 9. Germline loops: CDR1 DFQATT, CDR2 SNEGSKA (reference sequence). CDR3 length: 14 amino acids. CDR3 coding DNA: TGCAGTGCTCCCCCCGGGACAGGGAGTTACGAGCAGTACTTC. Its translation: CSAPPGTGSYEQYF.

V gene TRBV5-1 combines with J gene TRBJ1-1, with a possible D match to TRBD1 (5 bases). V was trimmed by 6 bases and J by 1 base, leaving 13 bases between them. Per germline, CDR1 SGHRS and CDR2 YFSETQ. This CDR3 has 14 residues. CDR3 sequence reads: CASTRDFQNTEAFF. The CDR3 nucleotides are TGCGCCAGCACCCGGGACTTTCAGAACACTGAAGCTTTCTTT.

This clonotype came up a few times. The chain is built from TRBV2 and TRBJ2-1; D gene unclear. Germline assignment: CDR1 SNHLY and CDR2 FYNNEI. Trimming removed 1 base from V and 5 bases from J, with 6 bases in between. The CDR3 covers 13 residues. DNA of the CDR3: TGTGCCAGCAGTGAAGGTCTAAACAATGAGCAGTTCTTC. Its translation is CASSEGLNNEQFF. The variable domain in full, completed from reference TRBV2 and TRBJ2-1, reads EPEVTQTPSHQVTQMGQEVILRCVPISNHLYFYWYRQILGQKVEFLVSFYNNEISEKSEIFDDQFSVERPDGSNFTLKIRSTKLEDSAMYFCASSEGLNNEQFFGPGTRLTVL.

This clonotype was recorded a few times. The V and J genes are TRBV12-3 or TRBV12-4 and TRBJ2-2; 8 bases fit TRBD2. The CDR3 contains 14 residues. The trim removed 6 bases at V and 5 bases at J, leaving 5 bases unmatched. DNA for the CDR3: TGTGCCAGCAGAGCGGGAGTAAATACCGGGGAGCTGTTTTTT. Residues: CASRAGVNTGELFF.

About this clonotype: A much bigger clone sits one base away, suggesting this may be a read error. This chain links TRBV7-8 with TRBJ2-7, with unresolved D. Germline V gene sequence: CDR1 SGHVS, CDR2 FQNEAQ. The CDR3 extends over 11 amino acids. CDR3 sequence: CASGLLYEQYF. The CDR3 DNA reads TGTGCCAGCGGCTTACTGTACGAGCAGTACTTC.

The chain uses TRBV12-3 or TRBV12-4 and TRBJ2-7; 8 bases align to TRBD1. This CDR3 region has 15 residues. V lost 5 bases, J lost 1 base, and 7 bases stayed unmatched. CDR3 coding DNA: TGTGCCAGCAGTCAACCGGGACAGGCATCCTACGAGCAGTACTTC. It yields the protein CASSQPGQASYEQYF.

The chain combines TRBV29-1 with TRBJ2-5; 7 positions agree with TRBD1. Trimming took 2 bases from V and 11 from J; bases not matched to a gene: 17. The CDR3 totals 15 residues. In germline, CDR1 is SQVTM, CDR2 ANQGSEA. DNA of the CDR3: TGCAGCGTTGAAAAACAGGGGCGCCGAGATAATGAGCAGTACTTC. Protein product: CSVEKQGRRDNEQYF.

This clonotype was detected only a few times. The genes are TRBV14 and TRBJ2-1; D is possibly TRBD1 (5 bases). V lost 4 bases and J lost 3, with 16 bases in between. The CDR3 runs 16 residues. Germline V gene sequence: CDR1 SGHDN, CDR2 FVKESK. This CDR3 reads CASSPKQELLYNEQFF. CDR3 coding DNA: TGTGCCAGCAGCCCGAAACAGGAATTGCTCTACAATGAGCAGTTCTTC.

This clonotype appeared many times. V and J are TRBV5-1 and TRBJ2-7; D is uncertain. There are 14 residues in the CDR3. Trimming cost V 0 bases and J 7 bases, with 14 bases left between them. CDR1 is SGHRS and CDR2 is YFSETQ in the germline V gene. The CDR3 is CASSLEVAQGEQYF. The CDR3 nucleotides are TGCGCCAGCAGCTTGGAAGTAGCTCAAGGGGAGCAGTACTTC. The full variable domain, completed using reference TRBV5-1 and TRBJ2-7, is KAGVTQTPRYLIKTRGQQVTLSCSPISGHRSVSWYQQTPGQGLQFLFEYFSETQRNKGNFPGRFSGRQFSNSRSEMNVSTLELGDSALYLCASSLEVAQGEQYFGPGTRLTVT.

V and J are TRBV7-9 and TRBJ2-5; 11 nucleotides align to TRBD2. Germline CDR1 SEHNR, CDR2 FQNEAQ (reference sequence). V shed 2 bases, J shed 3 bases, and the junction held 11 bases outside the gene matches. This CDR3 is 18 amino acids long. The CDR3 here is CASSLIAGGRFWKETQYF. The DNA of the CDR3 is TGTGCCAGCAGCTTAATAGCGGGAGGGCGGTTTTGGAAAGAGACCCAGTACTTC.

The table lists this clonotype with many counts. The CDR3 region has the DNA TGCGCCAGCAGGGCAGGGCCTGAAGAGACCCAGTACTTC. It translates to CASRAGPEETQYF. The chain joins TRBV10-2 to TRBJ2-5; D is possibly TRBD1 (5 bases). Trimming took 6 bases from V and 3 from J, leaving 11 bases between them. CDR1 WSHSY and CDR2 SAAADI come from the germline V gene. This CDR3 comprises 13 residues.

The chain joins TRBV7-3 to TRBJ2-1; D is possibly TRBD2 (5 bases). This CDR3 is built from 16 residues. Germline lookup yields CDR1 SGHTA and CDR2 FQGTGA. The V end lost 3 bases, the J end lost 0 bases, and 12 bases lay between the germline ends. In DNA, the CDR3 is TGTGCCAGCAGCTTCCCGGGAACGAGCTCCTACAATGAGCAGTTCTTC. Its translation is CASSFPGTSSYNEQFF.

CDR3 nucleotide sequence: TGCGCCAGCAGTGAGGGTGGGGCGACGGGCGATGAGCAGTTCTTC. Protein sequence: CASSEGGATGDEQFF. This chain connects TRBV10-1 to TRBJ2-1, with a tentative D call TRBD1 (5 bases). The CDR3 totals 15 residues. With 2 bases removed from V and 8 bases from J, the gap between germline ends came to 16 bases. Germline lookup yields CDR1 WNHNN and CDR2 SYGVQD (reference sequence).

This clonotype was seen many times. The chain is built from TRBV12-3 or TRBV12-4 and TRBJ2-1; no firm D call. The CDR3 length is 12 residues. V dropped 6 bases and J dropped 8 bases, with 11 bases sitting between them. The DNA of the CDR3 is TGTGCCAGCAGGTCAATACGGGATGAGCAGTTCTTC. Protein sequence: CASRSIRDEQFF.

The chain combines TRBV20-1 with TRBJ2-3; 9 nucleotides match TRBD2. Germline V gives CDR1 DFQATT, CDR2 SNEGSKA (reference sequence). The CDR3 is 15 amino acids. After removal of 6 bases from V and 6 bases from J, the junction contained 13 bases not matched to a gene. This CDR3 reads CSAAGREGLWDTQYF. The CDR3 DNA reads TGCAGTGCCGCCGGGCGGGAGGGACTTTGGGATACGCAGTATTTT.

The chain uses TRBV7-9 and TRBJ2-7, with 7 bases fitting TRBD1. V trimming: 1 base; J trimming: 3 bases; junction bases outside the gene matches: 9. CDR3 length: 16 amino acids. Germline V lookup: CDR1 SEHNR, CDR2 FQNEAQ (reference sequence). CDR3 coding DNA: TGTGCCAGCAGCTTAGGCAGCCCGGACAGGAACTACGAGCAGTACTTC. This sequence encodes CASSLGSPDRNYEQYF.

The genes are TRBV4-1 and TRBJ2-4; D remains unclear. This CDR3 is 16 amino acids long. Trimming cost V 0 bases and J 6 bases, with 15 bases left between them. Germline-derived CDR1 and CDR2 are MGHRA and YSYEKL. DNA for the CDR3: TGCGCCAGCAGCCAAGACGTCTGGCCTGCTCGAAACATTCAGTACTTC. Its translation is CASSQDVWPARNIQYF.

Turning to this clonotype: Being one base from a much bigger clone, this may be a read error. The chain has TRBV28 and TRBJ2-3; D tentatively fits TRBD1 or TRBD2 (5 bases each). The germline CDR1 and CDR2 sequences are MDHEN and SYDVKM. This CDR3 comprises 13 residues. The CDR3 reads CASSTWGIDMQYF. Here the CDR3 DNA reads TGTGCCAGCAGTACTTGGGGGATAGATATGCAGTATTTT.

This clonotype has at least ten counts. The chain links TRBV28 to TRBJ2-1, with 7 bases aligning to TRBD1. The V and J ends lost 5 bases and 6 bases, in that order; junction bases with no gene match: 10. The CDR3 has 15 residues. Germline V lookup: CDR1 MDHEN, CDR2 SYDVKM. The DNA of the CDR3 is TGTGCCAGCAGTCGACAGGGCTTCGTAGTCAATGAGCAGTTCTTC. Its protein product is CASSRQGFVVNEQFF.

This clonotype was seen repeatedly, ten times or more. The chain is built from TRBV5-1 and TRBJ2-1, with 10 bases aligning to TRBD1. The CDR3 extends over 14 amino acids. Germline CDR1 is SGHRS and CDR2 is YFSETQ. After removal of 3 bases from V and 3 bases from J, the junction contained 0 bases not matched to a gene. The CDR3 region is CASSWTGGYNEQFF. The CDR3 DNA sequence: TGCGCCAGCAGCTGGACAGGGGGCTACAATGAGCAGTTCTTC. Supplemented by reference TRBV5-1 and TRBJ2-1, the full variable domain reads KAGVTQTPRYLIKTRGQQVTLSCSPISGHRSVSWYQQTPGQGLQFLFEYFSETQRNKGNFPGRFSGRQFSNSRSEMNVSTLELGDSALYLCASSWTGGYNEQFFGPGTRLTVL.

A note on this clonotype: A junction end diverges from the germline sequence, so it may reflect a read error. The V gene is TRBV20-1, the J gene TRBJ1-5; 9 positions agree with TRBD1. Germline V gene lookup returns CDR1 DFQATT and CDR2 SNEGSKA (reference sequence). This CDR3 is built from 16 residues. CDR3 sequence: CSAPGQGGDSNQPRHF. The CDR3 DNA sequence: TGCAGTGCTCCGGGACAGGGAGGGGATAGCAATCAGCCCCGGCATTTT.

This clonotype was counted a few times. The rearrangement uses TRBV6-1 and TRBJ2-1; D unclear. The CDR3 sequence is 9 residues long. Germline V gene lookup returns CDR1 MNHNS and CDR2 SASEGT. Trimming removed 8 bases from V and 10 bases from J, with 6 bases in between. The CDR3 region has the DNA TGTGCCAGCGGCTCAGAGCAGTTCTTC. This translates into CASGSEQFF.

This clonotype was picked up many times. The chain is built from TRBV6-1 and TRBJ2-5; D might be TRBD2 (5 bases). The V gene's germline CDR1 is MNHNS and CDR2 SASEGT. Between the trimmed V and J ends, which lost 2 bases and 4 bases, there was a span of 14 bases. This CDR3 comprises 15 residues. In DNA, the CDR3 is TGTGCCAGCAGTGAATTCTTAGCGCTATTAGAGACCCAGTACTTC. As protein: CASSEFLALLETQYF.

A remark on this clonotype: This may arise from a read error, as a much more abundant clone is one base away. This rearrangement joins TRBV30 to TRBJ1-2; TRBD1 is a possible D gene (6 bases). Germline lookup yields CDR1 GTSNPN and CDR2 SVGIG (reference sequence). This CDR3 is built from 11 residues. The CDR3 is CAWRGGYDYTF. The DNA for the CDR3 is TGTGCCTGGAGAGGGGGATATGACTACACCTTC.